By proportion, the clone carrying this T cell receptor (beta chain) is medium-sized. This sample was included in a study of low-dose radiotherapy and immunotherapy resistance in tumors. Study as a whole: Intravenous ipilimumab 1 mg/kg every six weeks was given with nivolumab 240 mg every two weeks. Intravenous cyclophosphamide 200 mg/m2 was given every two weeks, one day before radiation and immunotherapy.

The time point here: before trial treatment. Low-dose radiotherapy, low-dose cyclophosphamide, aspirin, ipilimumab and nivolumab were all given to the donors. With TRAV- and TRBV-specific primers, first-strand cDNA was made, covering the alpha and beta chains. An approximately 19-cycle PCR with a constant-region primer and V-primer adapter amplified TCRs. MiXCR, applied by TCRdb to the reads, yields one record per CDR3 protein. The profile shows about 71,000 distinct CDR3 sequences, around 30% of them singletons. This specimen was PBMCs, taken before treatment. This clonotype was sampled from a female donor with ovarian cancer.

CDR3 in amino acids: CASSETDIFGYNEQFF. The DNA for the CDR3 is TGTGCCAGCAGTGAGACAGACATATTTGGATACAATGAGCAGTTCTTC. This chain links TRBV6-2 or TRBV6-3 with TRBJ2-1; maybe TRBD1 (5 bases). V was trimmed by 5 bases and J by 4 bases, leaving 18 bases between them. The CDR3 consists of 16 residues. Germline V CDR1 and CDR2: MNHEY, SVGEGT.